The TCR beta chain under discussion was sequenced for a study of T cell repertoires in ileal Crohn's disease. Data came from immunoSEQ multiplex PCR; TCRdb stores just in-frame clones and leaves some out. The sample records more than 15,000 clones, roughly 60% being singletons. The CDR3 extends over 14 amino acids. V was pared by 5 bases and J by 2 bases, with 4 bases of the junction left unmatched. Germline-derived CDR1 and CDR2 are MRHNA and SNTAGT. This receptor was identified in an adult with Crohn's disease. The genes are TRBV6-4 and TRBJ1-1, with 8 bases fitting TRBD1. Sequencing input: ileal tissue. The DNA for the CDR3 is TGTGCCAGCAGTCCCGGACAGGGCAACACTGAAGCTTTCTTT. Protein: CASSPGQGNTEAFF.